This T cell receptor beta chain is from a study of T cell repertoires in cytomegalovirus infection. Notes on the study in general: The response measured ex vivo was dominated by TCR beta clonotypes (HLA-C-restricted and CMV-specific).

Trimming removed 3 bases at V and 3 bases at J, with 11 bases between. The CDR3 runs 14 residues. Germline-derived CDR1 and CDR2 are LGHDT and YNNKEL (reference sequence). TCRdb reanalysed the reads using MiXCR and keeps one entry per CDR3 protein. This sample carries around 130,000 distinct CDR3 sequences, roughly 8.2% of them seen once, and the ten largest clones take around a tenth. Concerning this clonotype itself: The target antigen is unknown.

The chain employs TRBV3-1 and TRBJ1-1, with D possibly being TRBD1 (6 bases). The sequencing sample was made of PBMCs. The TCR sequence derives from a human donor in good health (CMV status not recorded). Some clones in this sample may be carry-over from other donors' samples. The CDR3 DNA sequence: TGTGCCAGCAGCCAGCAGGGGCCGGACACTGAAGCTTTCTTT. Translating gives CASSQQGPDTEAFF.